The 10 T cell receptor beta chains given below trace back to one sample, sequenced in a study of sequential checkpoint blockade in melanoma. Sample treatment: randomized to nivolumab then ipilimumab (arm A) or the reverse (arm B). Here immunoSEQ multiplex PCR was the method, and the copy in TCRdb shows in-frame clones only, minus some. The data hold roughly 29,000 clones, with 75% to 85% observed a single time. The source was CD8+ T cells sorted from blood (inferred from file names), collected from a patient given nivolumab and ipilimumab in sequence. These receptors were obtained from a human donor with melanoma.

The V gene is TRBV28, the J gene TRBJ2-1, with no clear D. Germline CDR1 is MDHEN and CDR2 is SYDVKM. Trimming removed 2 bases at V and 5 bases at J, with 10 bases between. The CDR3 extends over 14 amino acids. The CDR3: CASSLLSEDNEQFF. In DNA form, the CDR3 reads TGTGCCAGCAGTTTACTGAGCGAGGACAATGAGCAGTTCTTC.

The chain employs TRBV27 and TRBJ1-4; 9 bases are a match to TRBD1. This CDR3 has 15 amino acids. V lost 7 bases to trimming and J lost 8 bases; unmatched junction nucleotides: 11. The germline V gene encodes CDR1 MNHEY and CDR2 SMNVEV (reference sequence). The CDR3 nucleotides are TGTGCCAGCAAAACTTCGGGGACAGGGTACGAAAAACTGTTTTTT. Its protein product is CASKTSGTGYEKLFF.

The chain employs TRBV9 and TRBJ2-3, with D tentatively TRBD1 (5 bases). Per germline, CDR1 SGDLS and CDR2 YYNGEE. Trimming cost V 0 bases and J 1 base, with 9 bases left between them. This CDR3 region has 15 residues. The CDR3 loop reads CASSVEGAGTDTQYF. CDR3 in DNA: TGTGCCAGCAGCGTAGAAGGGGCGGGCACAGATACGCAGTATTTT. Full variable domain (remainder filled in from reference TRBV9 and TRBJ2-3): DSGVTQTPKHLITATGQRVTLRCSPRSGDLSVYWYQQSLDQGLQFLIQYYNGEERAKGNILERFSAQQFPDLHSELNLSSLELGDSALYFCASSVEGAGTDTQYFGPGTRLTVL.

This chain joins TRBV5-1 and TRBJ2-7; possibly TRBD2 for D (5 bases). Trimming took off 0 bases at V and 4 bases at J, with 17 bases between the two ends. Per the germline V gene, CDR1 is SGHRS and CDR2 is YFSETQ. The CDR3 sequence is 16 residues long. This chain's CDR3 is CASSLERGLAVYEQYF. As DNA, the CDR3 is TGCGCCAGCAGCTTGGAACGGGGATTGGCTGTGTACGAGCAGTACTTC.

J is TRBJ1-1 and V is TRBV7-8, with a tentative D call TRBD1 (5 bases). The CDR3 loop spans 15 amino acids. The ends were cut back, 4 bases at V and 3 bases at J, with 15 bases in the middle. Germline CDR1 reads SGHVS; CDR2 reads FQNEAQ. The CDR3 DNA reads TGTGCCAGCAGCTCGGAACCGGGGGGGGACACTGAAGCTTTCTTT. Its protein is CASSSEPGGDTEAFF. Full variable domain (missing parts from reference TRBV7-8 and TRBJ1-1): GAGVSQSPRYKVAKRGQDVALRCDPISGHVSLFWYQQALGQGPEFLTYFQNEAQLDKSGLPSDRFFAERPEGSVSTLKIQRTQQEDSAVYLCASSSEPGGDTEAFFGQGTRLTVV.

This clone has only one observation. The rearrangement joins TRBV5-1 to TRBJ2-1, with TRBD1 matching 11 bases. In germline, CDR1 is SGHRS, CDR2 YFSETQ. V was pared by 5 bases and J by 1 base, with 8 bases of the junction left unmatched. CDR3 length equals 17 residues. CDR3 DNA sequence: TGCGCCAGCAGTCGTCGGACAGGGGGCCTTTCCTACAATGAGCAGTTCTTC. It encodes CASSRRTGGLSYNEQFF.

The table lists this clone with a few counts. V is TRBV9 and J is TRBJ2-3; 9 bases align to TRBD2. Germline assignment: CDR1 SGDLS and CDR2 YYNGEE. The CDR3 has 15 residues. V shed 0 bases and J 4 bases; nucleotides not matched to a gene: 3. Here the CDR3 DNA reads TGTGCCAGCAGCGTAGGGGCTAGCGGGGCAGATACGCAGTATTTT. Translated: CASSVGASGADTQYF.

This clone was detected only a few times. The chain uses TRBV25-1 and TRBJ1-2, with D unresolved. Germline CDR1 MGHDK, CDR2 SYGVNS. V dropped 6 bases and J dropped 8 bases, with 10 bases sitting between them. The CDR3 is made up of 11 amino acids. CDR3 nucleotides: TGTGCCAGCAGAACGCCGAGGGGCTACACCTTC. Translated: CASRTPRGYTF.

This clone was picked up one time. This chain connects TRBV29-1 to TRBJ2-2, with 8 bases matching TRBD1. The CDR3 has 13 amino acids. Trimming cost V 6 bases and J 4 bases; bases outside gene matches: 4. Per germline, CDR1 SQVTM and CDR2 ANQGSEA. CDR3 DNA: TGCAGCGTAGGACAGGGAATCACCGGGGAGCTGTTTTTT. Residues: CSVGQGITGELFF.

CDR3 sequence reads: CASSPAYEQYF. The CDR3 nucleotides are TGTGCCAGCTCTCCGGCCTACGAGCAGTACTTC. The chain links TRBV6-5 to TRBJ2-7; unclear D gene. The CDR3 contains 11 residues. V was clipped by 8 bases and J by 2 bases, with 7 bases between them. Germline-derived CDR1 and CDR2 are MNHEY and SVGAGI.